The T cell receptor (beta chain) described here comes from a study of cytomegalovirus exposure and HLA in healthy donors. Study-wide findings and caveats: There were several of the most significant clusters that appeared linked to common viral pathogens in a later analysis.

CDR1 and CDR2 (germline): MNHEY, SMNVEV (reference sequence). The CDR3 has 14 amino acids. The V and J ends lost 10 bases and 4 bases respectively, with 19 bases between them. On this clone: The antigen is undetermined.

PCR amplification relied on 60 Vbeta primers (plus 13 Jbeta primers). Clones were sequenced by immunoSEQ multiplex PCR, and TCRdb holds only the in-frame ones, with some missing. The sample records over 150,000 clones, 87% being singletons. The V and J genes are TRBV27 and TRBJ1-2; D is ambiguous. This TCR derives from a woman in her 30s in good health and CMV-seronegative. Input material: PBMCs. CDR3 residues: CATRSELIPYGYTF. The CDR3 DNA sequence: TGTGCCACCCGTTCGGAGCTAATTCCCTATGGCTACACCTTC.